These T cell receptor beta chains were read from a single sample in a study of response to subunit inactivated influenza vaccine. TCRdb re-analysed the RT-PCR reads in MiXCR, keeping a single row per CDR3 protein. The sample records around 850,000 distinct CDR3 sequences, around 20% being singletons. The input for sequencing was PBMCs from blood, taken roughly 5 days after vaccination. All receptors derive from a man aged 45-65 years who received an inactivated influenza vaccine. The CDR3 runs from the conserved cysteine through the conserved F or W. Fields, in order: J gene, V gene, D gene, clone size, CDR3 DNA, CDR3 protein. The D gene is left open where the match is weak. Only some rows state a clone size, as once, few, many or a class for expanded clones.

TRBJ1-2 | TRBV12-3/TRBV12-4 | - | few | TGTGCCAGCAGTTTGTGGCAGGGTGAGGGCTACACCTTC | CASSLWQGEGYTF
TRBJ2-1 | TRBV21-1 | - | - | TGTGCCAGCAGCAAGGGTAGCGGGAGAGGGTACAATGAGCAGTTCTTC | CASSKGSGRGYNEQFF
TRBJ2-7 | TRBV14 | - | - | TGTGCCAGCAGCTTGAGCGGATTCTCCTACGAGCAGTGCTTC | CASSLSGFSYEQCF
TRBJ2-1 | TRBV9 | - | - | TGTGCCAGCAGCGCCCGGACGGGCCGCAGTGAGCAGTTCTTC | CASSARTGRSEQFF
TRBJ2-7 | TRBV5-1 | TRBD1 | few | TGCGCCAGCAGCCCAACCTACAGGGGGCGACCCTACGAGCAGTACTTC | CASSPTYRGRPYEQYF
TRBJ2-2 | TRBV11-2 | TRBD2 | - | TGTGCCAGCACCCGAAGGGGACTAGCGGGGGGGCCATTTAGCACCGGGGAGCTGTTTTTT | CASTRRGLAGGPFSTGELFF
TRBJ1-4 | TRBV4-2 | TRBD1 | - | TGTGCCAGCAGCCTTGGGACAGGGGTTAATGAAAAACTGTTTTTT | CASSLGTGVNEKLFF
TRBJ2-1 | TRBV3-1 | - | - | TGTGCCAGCAGCCAAGAGGGAGGACATAACAATGAGCAGTTCTTC | CASSQEGGHNNEQFF
TRBJ1-6 | TRBV20-1 | - | few | TGCAGTGCTTCACCCACCTATAATTCACCCCTCCACTTT | CSASPTYNSPLHF
TRBJ2-3 | TRBV2 | - | - | TGTGCCCAACGTTGGGGTTCAGGAGATACGCAGTATTTT | CAQRWGSGDTQYF
TRBJ2-5 | TRBV7-2 | TRBD2 | - | TGTGCCAGCAGCTCGGGACTAGGGGTGGCGACCCAGTACTTC | CASSSGLGVATQYF
TRBJ1-6 | TRBV12-3/TRBV12-4 | TRBD1 | - | TGTGCCAGCAGTTTGGAGGGGGCAGTTAATTCACCCCTCCACTTT | CASSLEGAVNSPLHF